Given below is one T cell receptor (beta chain) in context. Its antigen is not identified. The data derive from a study of early stage breast cancer tumors. TCRdb's table, derived via immunoSEQ multiplex PCR, lists solely in-frame clones and lacks some. Of about 50,000 clones listed, around 83% are singletons. The CDR3 is 16 amino acids. With 1 base removed from V and 3 bases from J, the gap between germline ends came to 15 bases. Per the germline V gene, CDR1 is SEHNR and CDR2 is FQNEAQ (reference sequence). The study's findings and limits: Tumors had roughly 2.4-fold higher T cell density and higher clonality than adjacent normal breast tissue. Most shared enriched TCRB sequences were commonly generated ones.

The chain joins TRBV7-9 to TRBJ2-5; a possible D gene is TRBD1 (5 bases). The receptor comes from a person between 50 and 60 years old with breast cancer. Sequencing used blood. The DNA of the CDR3 is TGTGCCAGCAGCTTAGGTATGGGGCCCCGCGAAGAGACCCAGTACTTC. As protein: CASSLGMGPREETQYF. The full variable domain, its missing parts supplied by reference TRBV7-9 and TRBJ2-5, is DTGVSQNPRHKITKRGQNVTFRCDPISEHNRLYWYRQTLGQGPEFLTYFQNEAQLEKSRLLSDRFSAERPKGSFSTLEIQRTEQGDSAMYLCASSLGMGPREETQYFGPGTRLLVL.